This T cell receptor beta chain is drawn from a study of T-cell memory formation after mild COVID-19. Study-level points and caveats: Mostly located in CM and EM were contracting CD4+ clones, with contracting CD8+ clones located in EMRA.

TCRdb re-derived calls from the 5' RACE reads in MiXCR, one entry per CDR3 protein. The repertoire holds fewer than 200,000 distinct CDR3 sequences, with approximately 17% as singletons. This CDR3 contains 16 residues. Trimming took off 2 bases at V and 3 bases at J, with 19 bases between the two ends. Per the germline V gene, CDR1 is GTSNPN and CDR2 is SVGIG (reference sequence). On this clonotype itself: Antigen unknown.

The chain couples TRBV30 to TRBJ1-2; D perhaps matches TRBD1 (6 bases). The clonotype originates from a man aged 18 to 30 who had mild COVID-19 (a few samples of this study predate the infection). Cell type and time point are not known. The specimen was PBMCs or a T cell subset sorted from them (not recorded which). CDR3: CAWSPIGTTRDYGYTF. For the CDR3, the DNA is TGTGCCTGGAGTCCGATCGGGACAACCAGAGACTATGGCTACACCTTC.